This T cell receptor (beta chain) derives from a study of blood T cells in healthy people across ages. Through a sample-barcoded 5' primer and a J-beta primer mix, a second PCR was run for roughly 7 to 11 cycles. Using its own MiXCR run on the 5' RACE reads, TCRdb lists one record per CDR3 protein. The sample consists of roughly 1,500,000 distinct CDR3 sequences, around 35% of them appearing once. On this clonotype: Antigen unknown.

Study-level results: A greater number of naive CD4+ cells and higher diversity distinguished long-lived donors from aged donors.

The clonotype originates from a woman aged 30 to 39 in good health. Sequencing used blood.

The CDR3 coding sequence is TGCAGTGCTAGACCATTGGACAGCATTTACGAGCAGTACTTC. Its translation: CSARPLDSIYEQYF. The chain combines TRBV20-1 with TRBJ2-7; a possible D gene is TRBD1 (6 bases). The V gene's germline CDR1 is DFQATT and CDR2 SNEGSKA (reference sequence). This CDR3 has 14 residues. V was pared by 2 bases and J by 4 bases, with 15 bases between.